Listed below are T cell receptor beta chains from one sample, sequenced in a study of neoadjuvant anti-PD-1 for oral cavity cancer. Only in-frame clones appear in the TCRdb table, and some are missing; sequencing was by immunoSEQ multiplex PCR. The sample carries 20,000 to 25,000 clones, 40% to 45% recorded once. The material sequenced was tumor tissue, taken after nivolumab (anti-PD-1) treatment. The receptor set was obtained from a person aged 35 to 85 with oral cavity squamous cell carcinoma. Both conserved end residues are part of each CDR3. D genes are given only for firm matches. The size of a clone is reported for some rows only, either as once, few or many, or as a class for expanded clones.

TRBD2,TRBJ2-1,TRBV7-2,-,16,TGTGCCAGCAGCACCGGGACTAGCGGGGGGGCAAATGAGCAGTTCTTC,CASSTGTSGGANEQFF
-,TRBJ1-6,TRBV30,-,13,TGTGCCTGGAGTGACCCCGGAAATTCACCCCTCCACTTT,CAWSDPGNSPLHF
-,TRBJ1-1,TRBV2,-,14,TGTGCCAGCAGTGAGGTGGGGGTGAACACTGAAGCTTTCTTT,CASSEVGVNTEAFF
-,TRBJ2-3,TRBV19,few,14,TGTGCCAGTAGTCCCAGGGGGGGGACAGATACGCAGTATTTT,CASSPRGGTDTQYF
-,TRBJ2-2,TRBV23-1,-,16,TGCGCCAGCAGTCAATCAGGCGGGCGGAGCACCGGGGAGCTGTTTTTT,CASSQSGGRSTGELFF
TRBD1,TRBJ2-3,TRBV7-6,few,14,TGTGCCAGCAGCCCCACAGGGGGCACAGATACGCAGTATTTT,CASSPTGGTDTQYF
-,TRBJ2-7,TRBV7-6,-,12,TGTGCCAGCAGCTTATCCAACTACGAGCAGTACTTC,CASSLSNYEQYF
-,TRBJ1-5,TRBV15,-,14,TGTGCCACCAGCAGAGGGACAGAGAATCAGCCCCAGCATTTT,CATSRGTENQPQHF
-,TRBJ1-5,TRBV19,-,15,TGTGCCAGTAGTATGGCCGGGCCCCTCAATCAGCCCCAGCATTTT,CASSMAGPLNQPQHF
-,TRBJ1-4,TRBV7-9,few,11,TGTGCTGCAGGTCAAGGGGAAAAACTGTTTTTT,CAAGQGEKLFF
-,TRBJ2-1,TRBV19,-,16,TGTGCCAGTAGTATGAGGGGCGGGGTCATGTACAATGAGCAGTTCTTC,CASSMRGGVMYNEQFF
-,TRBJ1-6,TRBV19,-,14,TGTGCCAGTAGTAACGCAGGGGTAGGGTCACCCCTCCACTTT,CASSNAGVGSPLHF
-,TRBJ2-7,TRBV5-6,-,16,TGTGCCAGCAGCTCTCAACAGGAGAATCCCTCCTACGAGCAGTACTTC,CASSSQQENPSYEQYF
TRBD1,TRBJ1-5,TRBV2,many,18,TGTGCCAGCAGTGATAGCAGGGGGCGAAGTATAGTTATTCAGCCCCAGCATTTT,CASSDSRGRSIVIQPQHF
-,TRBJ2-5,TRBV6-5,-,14,TGTGCCAGCAGTAGAGGGTTTAGCGGAGAGACCCAGTACTTC,CASSRGFSGETQYF
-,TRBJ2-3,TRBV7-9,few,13,TGTGCCAGCAGCCGTGCCGGAACAGATACGCAGTATTTT,CASSRAGTDTQYF
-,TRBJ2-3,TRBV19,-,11,TGTGCCAGTACCGAACTAGGTACGCAGTATTTT,CASTELGTQYF